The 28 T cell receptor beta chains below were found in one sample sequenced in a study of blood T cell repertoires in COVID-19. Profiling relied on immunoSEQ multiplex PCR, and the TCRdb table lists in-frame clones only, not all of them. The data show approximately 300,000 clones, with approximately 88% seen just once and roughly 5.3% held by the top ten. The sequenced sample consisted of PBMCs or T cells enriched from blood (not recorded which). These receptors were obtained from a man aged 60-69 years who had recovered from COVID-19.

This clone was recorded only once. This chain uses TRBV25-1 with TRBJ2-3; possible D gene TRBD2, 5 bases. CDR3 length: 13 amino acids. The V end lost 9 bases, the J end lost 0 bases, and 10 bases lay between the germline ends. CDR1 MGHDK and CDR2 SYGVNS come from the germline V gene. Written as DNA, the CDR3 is TGTGCCAGTGAGAGGGTAAGCACAGATACGCAGTATTTT. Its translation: CASERVSTDTQYF.

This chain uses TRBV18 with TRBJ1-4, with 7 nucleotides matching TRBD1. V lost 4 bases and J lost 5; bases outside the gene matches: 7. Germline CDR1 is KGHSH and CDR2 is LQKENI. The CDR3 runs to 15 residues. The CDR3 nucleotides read TGTGCCAGCTCACTAACAGGGGTCGGGAATGAAAAACTGTTTTTT. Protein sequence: CASSLTGVGNEKLFF.

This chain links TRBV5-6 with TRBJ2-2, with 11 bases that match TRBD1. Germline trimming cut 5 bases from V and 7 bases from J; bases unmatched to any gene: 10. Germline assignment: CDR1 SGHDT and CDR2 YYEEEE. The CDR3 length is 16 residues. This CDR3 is CASSKADRGQGGELFF. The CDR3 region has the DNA TGTGCCAGCAGTAAAGCGGACAGGGGGCAAGGCGGGGAGCTGTTTTTT.

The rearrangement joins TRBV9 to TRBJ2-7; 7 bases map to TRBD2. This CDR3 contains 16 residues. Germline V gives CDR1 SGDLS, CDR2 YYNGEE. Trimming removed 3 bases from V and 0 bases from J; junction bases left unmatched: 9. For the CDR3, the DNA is TGTGCCAGCAGCGGAGGGGAGGGTTGGGGCTCCTACGAGCAGTACTTC. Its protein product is CASSGGEGWGSYEQYF.

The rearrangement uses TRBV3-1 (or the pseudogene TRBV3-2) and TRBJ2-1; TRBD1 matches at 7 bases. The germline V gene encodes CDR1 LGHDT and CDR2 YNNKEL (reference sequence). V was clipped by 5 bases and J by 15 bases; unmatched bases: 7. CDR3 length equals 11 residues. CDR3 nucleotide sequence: TGTGCCAGCAGCTATGGACAGGTGTCGTTCTTC. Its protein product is CASSYGQVSFF.

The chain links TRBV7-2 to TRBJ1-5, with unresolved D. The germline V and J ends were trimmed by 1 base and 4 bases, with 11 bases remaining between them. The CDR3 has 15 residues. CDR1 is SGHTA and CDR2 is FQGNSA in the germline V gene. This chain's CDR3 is CASSLGGLGNQPQHF. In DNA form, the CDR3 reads TGTGCCAGCAGCTTAGGAGGGCTAGGGAATCAGCCCCAGCATTTT.

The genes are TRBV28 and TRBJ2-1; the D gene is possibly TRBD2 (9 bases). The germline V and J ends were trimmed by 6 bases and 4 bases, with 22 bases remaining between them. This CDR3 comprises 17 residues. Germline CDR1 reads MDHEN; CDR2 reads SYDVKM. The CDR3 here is CASRPERGDRLYNEQFF. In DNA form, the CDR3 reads TGTGCCAGCAGGCCTGAGCGGGGGGACAGGTTATACAATGAGCAGTTCTTC.

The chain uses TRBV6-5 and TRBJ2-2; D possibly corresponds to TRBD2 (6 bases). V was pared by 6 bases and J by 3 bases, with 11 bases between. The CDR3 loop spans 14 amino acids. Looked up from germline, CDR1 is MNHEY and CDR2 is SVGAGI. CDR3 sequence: CASRKEGYTGELFF. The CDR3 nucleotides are TGTGCCAGCAGAAAGGAGGGGTACACCGGGGAGCTGTTTTTT.

As DNA, the CDR3 is TGTGCCAGCTCGGTGAGCGACTACAATGAAAAACTGTTTTTT. As protein: CASSVSDYNEKLFF. The chain is built from TRBV18 and TRBJ1-4; D remains unclear. The CDR3 has 14 amino acids. In germline, CDR1 is KGHSH, CDR2 LQKENI. The V gene lost 6 bases and the J gene lost 5 bases, with 13 bases spanning the gap.

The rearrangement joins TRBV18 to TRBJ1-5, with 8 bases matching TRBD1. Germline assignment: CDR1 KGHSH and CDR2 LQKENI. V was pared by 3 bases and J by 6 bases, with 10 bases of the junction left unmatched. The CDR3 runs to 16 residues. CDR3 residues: CASSPTGQGTGQPQHF. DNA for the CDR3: TGTGCCAGCTCACCGACCGGACAGGGAACTGGTCAGCCCCAGCATTTT.

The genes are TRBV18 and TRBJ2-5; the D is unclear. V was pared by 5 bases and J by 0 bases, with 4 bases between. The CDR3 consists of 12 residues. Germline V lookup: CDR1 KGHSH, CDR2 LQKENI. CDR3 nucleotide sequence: TGTGCCAGCTCATCGTACCAAGAGACCCAGTACTTC. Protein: CASSSYQETQYF.

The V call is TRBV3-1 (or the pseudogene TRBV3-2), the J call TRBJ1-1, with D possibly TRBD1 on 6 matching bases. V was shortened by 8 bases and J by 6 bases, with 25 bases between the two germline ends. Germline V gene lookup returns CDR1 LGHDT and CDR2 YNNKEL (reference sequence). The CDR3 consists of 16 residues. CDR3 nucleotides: TGTGCCAGCCTGCCTCGAGATACAGGGTTGTTATCTGAAGCTTTCTTT. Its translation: CASLPRDTGLLSEAFF.

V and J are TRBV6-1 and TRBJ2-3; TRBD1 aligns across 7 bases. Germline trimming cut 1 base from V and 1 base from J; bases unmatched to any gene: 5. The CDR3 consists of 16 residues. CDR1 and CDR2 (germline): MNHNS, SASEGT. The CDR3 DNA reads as TGTGCCAGCAGTGAAGTTGTAGGACAGGGCACAGATACGCAGTATTTT. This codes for CASSEVVGQGTDTQYF.

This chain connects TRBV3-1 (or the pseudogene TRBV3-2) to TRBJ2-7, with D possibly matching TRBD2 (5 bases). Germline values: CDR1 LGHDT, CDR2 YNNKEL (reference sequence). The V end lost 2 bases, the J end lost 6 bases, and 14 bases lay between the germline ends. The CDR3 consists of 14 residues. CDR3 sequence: CASSQPGPAGEQYF. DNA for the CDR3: TGTGCCAGCAGCCAACCGGGCCCTGCGGGCGAGCAGTACTTC.

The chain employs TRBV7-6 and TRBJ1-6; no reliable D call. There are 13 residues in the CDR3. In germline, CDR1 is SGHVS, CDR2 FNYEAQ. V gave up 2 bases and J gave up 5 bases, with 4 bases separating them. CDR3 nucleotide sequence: TGTGCCAGCAGCTTACAGGATAATTCACCCCTCCACTTT. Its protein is CASSLQDNSPLHF. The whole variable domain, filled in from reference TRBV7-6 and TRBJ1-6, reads GAGVSQSPRYKVTKRGQDVALRCDPISGHVSLYWYRQALGQGPEFLTYFNYEAQQDKSGLPNDRFSAERPEGSISTLTIQRTEQRDSAMYRCASSLQDNSPLHFGNGTRLTVT.

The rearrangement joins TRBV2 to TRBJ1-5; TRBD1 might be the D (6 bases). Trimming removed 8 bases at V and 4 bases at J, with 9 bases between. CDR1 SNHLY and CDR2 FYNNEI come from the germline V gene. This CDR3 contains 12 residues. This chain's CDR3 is CASRRGNQPQHF. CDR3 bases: TGTGCCAGCCGAAGGGGGAATCAGCCCCAGCATTTT.

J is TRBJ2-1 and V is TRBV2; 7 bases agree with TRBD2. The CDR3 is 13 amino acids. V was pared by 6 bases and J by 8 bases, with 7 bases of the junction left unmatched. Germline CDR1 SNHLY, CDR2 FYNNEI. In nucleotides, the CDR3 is TGTGCCAGCAGGACCGGAGGGAGGGATGAGCAGTTCTTC. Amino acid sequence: CASRTGGRDEQFF.

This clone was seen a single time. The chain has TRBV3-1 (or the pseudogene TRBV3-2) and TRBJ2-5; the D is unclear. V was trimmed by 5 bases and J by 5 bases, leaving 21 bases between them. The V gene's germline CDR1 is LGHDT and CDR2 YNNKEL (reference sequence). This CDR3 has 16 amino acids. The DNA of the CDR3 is TGTGCCAGCAGCGCTACAGCTCCTTCTTTCTCTGAGACCCAGTACTTC. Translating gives CASSATAPSFSETQYF.

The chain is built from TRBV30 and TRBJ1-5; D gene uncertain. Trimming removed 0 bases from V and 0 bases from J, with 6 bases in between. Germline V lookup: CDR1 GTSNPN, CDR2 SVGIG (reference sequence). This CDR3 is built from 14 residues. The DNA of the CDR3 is TGTGCCTGGAGTGTGGGCACTAGCAATCAGCCCCAGCATTTT. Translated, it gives CAWSVGTSNQPQHF.

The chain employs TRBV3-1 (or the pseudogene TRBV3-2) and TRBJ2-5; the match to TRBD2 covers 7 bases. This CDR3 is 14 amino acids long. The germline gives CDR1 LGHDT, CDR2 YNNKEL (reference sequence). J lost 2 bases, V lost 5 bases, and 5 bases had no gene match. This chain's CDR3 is CASSYGTIQETQYF. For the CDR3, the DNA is TGTGCCAGCAGCTATGGGACTATTCAAGAGACCCAGTACTTC.

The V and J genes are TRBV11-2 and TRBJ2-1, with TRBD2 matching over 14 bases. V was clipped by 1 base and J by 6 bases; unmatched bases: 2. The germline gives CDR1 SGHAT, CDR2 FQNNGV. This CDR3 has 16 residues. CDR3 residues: CASSLAGTSGSNEQFF. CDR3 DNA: TGTGCCAGCAGCTTAGCTGGGACTAGCGGGAGCAATGAGCAGTTCTTC.

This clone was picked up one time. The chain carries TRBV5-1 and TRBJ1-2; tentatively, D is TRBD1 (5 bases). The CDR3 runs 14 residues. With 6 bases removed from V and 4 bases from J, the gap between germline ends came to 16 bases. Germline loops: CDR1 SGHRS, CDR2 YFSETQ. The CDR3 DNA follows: TGCGCCAGCACCCTCGACAGTCGCTCCTATGGCTACACCTTC. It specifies CASTLDSRSYGYTF.

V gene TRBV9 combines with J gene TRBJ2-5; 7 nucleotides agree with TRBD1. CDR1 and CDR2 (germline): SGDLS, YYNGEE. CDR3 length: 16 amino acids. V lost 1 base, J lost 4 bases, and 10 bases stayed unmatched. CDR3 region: CASSVTGTALGETQYF. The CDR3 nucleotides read TGTGCCAGCAGCGTAACCGGGACAGCTCTCGGAGAGACCCAGTACTTC.

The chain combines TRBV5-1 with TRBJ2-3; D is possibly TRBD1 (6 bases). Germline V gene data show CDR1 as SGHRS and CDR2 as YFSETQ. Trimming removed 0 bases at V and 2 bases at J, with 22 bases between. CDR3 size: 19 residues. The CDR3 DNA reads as TGCGCCAGCAGCTTGGGTGTGAACGGGGACACCAAACACACAGATACGCAGTATTTT. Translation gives CASSLGVNGDTKHTDTQYF.

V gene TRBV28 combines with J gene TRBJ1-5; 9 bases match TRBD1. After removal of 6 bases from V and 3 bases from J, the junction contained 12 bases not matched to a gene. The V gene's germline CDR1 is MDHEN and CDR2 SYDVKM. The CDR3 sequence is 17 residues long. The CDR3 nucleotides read TGTGCCAGCAGACTTAGTCCGGGACAGGGCCCCAATCAGCCCCAGCATTTT. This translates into CASRLSPGQGPNQPQHF.

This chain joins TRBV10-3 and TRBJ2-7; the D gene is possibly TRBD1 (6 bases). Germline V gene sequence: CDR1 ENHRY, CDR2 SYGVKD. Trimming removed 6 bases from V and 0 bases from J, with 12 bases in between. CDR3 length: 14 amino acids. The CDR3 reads CAISRGMSSYEQYF. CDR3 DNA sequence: TGTGCCATCAGCAGGGGCATGAGCTCCTACGAGCAGTACTTC.

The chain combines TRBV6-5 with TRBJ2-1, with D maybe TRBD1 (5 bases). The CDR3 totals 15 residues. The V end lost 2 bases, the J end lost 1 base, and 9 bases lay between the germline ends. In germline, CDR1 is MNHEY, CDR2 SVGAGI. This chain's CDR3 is CASSYQGGSYNEQFF. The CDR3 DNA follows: TGTGCCAGCAGTTACCAGGGTGGTTCCTACAATGAGCAGTTCTTC.

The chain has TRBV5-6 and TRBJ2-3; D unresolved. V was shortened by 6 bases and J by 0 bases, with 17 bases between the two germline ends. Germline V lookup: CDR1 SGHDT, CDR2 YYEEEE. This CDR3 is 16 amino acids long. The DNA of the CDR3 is TGTGCCAGCACCTTTTGGGCGAGAGTCAGCACAGATACGCAGTATTTT. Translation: CASTFWARVSTDTQYF. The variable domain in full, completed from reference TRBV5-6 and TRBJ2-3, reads DAGVTQSPTHLIKTRGQQVTLRCSPKSGHDTVSWYQQALGQGPQFIFQYYEEEERQRGNFPDRFSGHQFPNYSSELNVNALLLGDSALYLCASTFWARVSTDTQYFGPGTRLTVL.